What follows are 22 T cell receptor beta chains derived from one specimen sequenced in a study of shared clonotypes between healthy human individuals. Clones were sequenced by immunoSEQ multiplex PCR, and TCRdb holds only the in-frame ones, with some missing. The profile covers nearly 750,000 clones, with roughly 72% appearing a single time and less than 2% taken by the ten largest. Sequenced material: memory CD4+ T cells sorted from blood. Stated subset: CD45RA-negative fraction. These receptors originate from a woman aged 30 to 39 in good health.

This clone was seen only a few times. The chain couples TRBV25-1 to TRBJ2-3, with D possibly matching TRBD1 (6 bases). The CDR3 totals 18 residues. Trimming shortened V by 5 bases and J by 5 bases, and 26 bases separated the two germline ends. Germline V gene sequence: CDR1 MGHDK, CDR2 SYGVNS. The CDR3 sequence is CASSMTRSVLGAKDTQYF. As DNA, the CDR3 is TGTGCCAGCAGTATGACCAGATCGGTTTTGGGGGCAAAAGATACGCAGTATTTT.

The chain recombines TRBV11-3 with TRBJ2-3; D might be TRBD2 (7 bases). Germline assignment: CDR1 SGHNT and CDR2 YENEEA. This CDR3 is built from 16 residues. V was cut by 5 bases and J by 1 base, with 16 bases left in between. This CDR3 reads CASSIAGEGRTDTQYF. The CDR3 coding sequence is TGTGCCAGCAGCATAGCAGGGGAGGGCCGCACAGATACGCAGTATTTT.

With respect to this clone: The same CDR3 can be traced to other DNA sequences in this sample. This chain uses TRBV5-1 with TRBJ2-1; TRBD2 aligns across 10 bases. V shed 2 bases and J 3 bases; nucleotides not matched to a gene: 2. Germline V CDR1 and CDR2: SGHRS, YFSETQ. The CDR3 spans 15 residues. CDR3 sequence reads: CASSLTSGDYNEQFF. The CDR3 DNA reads TGCGCCAGCAGCTTAACTAGCGGGGACTACAATGAGCAGTTCTTC.

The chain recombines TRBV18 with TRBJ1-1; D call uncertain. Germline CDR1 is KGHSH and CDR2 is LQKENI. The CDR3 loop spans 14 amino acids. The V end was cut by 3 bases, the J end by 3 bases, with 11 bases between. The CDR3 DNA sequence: TGTGCCAGCTCACCCAACACCGGGGACACTGAAGCTTTCTTT. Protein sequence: CASSPNTGDTEAFF.

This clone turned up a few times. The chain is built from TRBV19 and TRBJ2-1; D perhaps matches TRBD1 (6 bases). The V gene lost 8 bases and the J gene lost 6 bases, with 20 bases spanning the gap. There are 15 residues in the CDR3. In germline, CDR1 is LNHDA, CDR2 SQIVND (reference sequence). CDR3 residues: CASQGKIRARNEQFF. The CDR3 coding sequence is TGTGCCAGTCAGGGGAAGATCCGAGCCCGCAATGAGCAGTTCTTC.

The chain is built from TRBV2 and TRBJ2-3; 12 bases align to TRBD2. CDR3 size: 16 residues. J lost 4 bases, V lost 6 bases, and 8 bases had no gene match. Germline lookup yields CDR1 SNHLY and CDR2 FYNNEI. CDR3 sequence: CASRVTSGSWADTQYF. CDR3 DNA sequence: TGTGCCAGCAGGGTGACTAGCGGGAGTTGGGCAGATACGCAGTATTTT. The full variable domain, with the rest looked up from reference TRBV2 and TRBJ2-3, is EPEVTQTPSHQVTQMGQEVILRCVPISNHLYFYWYRQILGQKVEFLVSFYNNEISEKSEIFDDQFSVERPDGSNFTLKIRSTKLEDSAMYFCASRVTSGSWADTQYFGPGTRLTVL.

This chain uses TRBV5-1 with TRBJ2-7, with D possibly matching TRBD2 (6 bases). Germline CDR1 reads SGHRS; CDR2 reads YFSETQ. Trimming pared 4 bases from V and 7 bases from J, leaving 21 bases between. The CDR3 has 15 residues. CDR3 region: CASSLLWDSRGEQYF. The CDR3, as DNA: TGCGCCAGCAGCCTGTTGTGGGACTCCCGGGGGGAGCAGTACTTC.

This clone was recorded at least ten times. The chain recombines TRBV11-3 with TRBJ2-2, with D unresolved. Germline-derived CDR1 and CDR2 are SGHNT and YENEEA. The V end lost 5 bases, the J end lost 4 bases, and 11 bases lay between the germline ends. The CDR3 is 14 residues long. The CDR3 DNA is TGTGCCAGCAGCCGAGGCCCGGGCACCGGGGAGCTGTTTTTT. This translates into CASSRGPGTGELFF. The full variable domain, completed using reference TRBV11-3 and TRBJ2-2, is EAGVVQSPRYKIIEKKQPVAFWCNPISGHNTLYWYLQNLGQGPELLIRYENEEAVDDSQLPKDRFSAERLKGVDSTLKIQPAELGDSAVYLCASSRGPGTGELFFGEGSRLTVL.

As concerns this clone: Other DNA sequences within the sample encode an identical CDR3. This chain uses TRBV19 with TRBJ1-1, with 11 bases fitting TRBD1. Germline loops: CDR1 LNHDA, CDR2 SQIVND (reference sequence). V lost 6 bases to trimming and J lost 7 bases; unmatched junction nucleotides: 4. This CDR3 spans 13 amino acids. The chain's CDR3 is CASSRDRGGEAFF. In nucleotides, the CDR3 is TGTGCCAGTAGCCGGGACAGGGGGGGTGAAGCTTTCTTT.

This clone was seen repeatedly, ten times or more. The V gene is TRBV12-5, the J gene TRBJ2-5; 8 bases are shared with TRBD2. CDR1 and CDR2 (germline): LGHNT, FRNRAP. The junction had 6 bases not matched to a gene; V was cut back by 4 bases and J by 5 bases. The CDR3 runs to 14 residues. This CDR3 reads CASGSGLAPETQYF. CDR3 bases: TGTGCTAGTGGTTCAGGACTAGCCCCCGAGACCCAGTACTTC.

The CDR3 sequence: CASSLSAGTTDTQYF. The DNA for the CDR3 is TGTGCCAGCAGTTTATCGGCCGGAACCACAGATACGCAGTATTTT. The chain has TRBV28 and TRBJ2-3, with D uncertain. The CDR3 is 15 residues long. Looked up from germline, CDR1 is MDHEN and CDR2 is SYDVKM. The V gene lost 1 base and the J gene lost 2 bases, with 10 bases spanning the gap.

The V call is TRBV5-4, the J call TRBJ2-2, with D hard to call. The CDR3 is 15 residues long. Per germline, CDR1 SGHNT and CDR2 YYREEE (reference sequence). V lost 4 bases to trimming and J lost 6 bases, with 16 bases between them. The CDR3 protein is CASSVTLGGSGELFF. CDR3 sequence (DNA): TGTGCCAGCAGCGTGACCCTAGGTGGGTCCGGGGAGCTGTTTTTT.

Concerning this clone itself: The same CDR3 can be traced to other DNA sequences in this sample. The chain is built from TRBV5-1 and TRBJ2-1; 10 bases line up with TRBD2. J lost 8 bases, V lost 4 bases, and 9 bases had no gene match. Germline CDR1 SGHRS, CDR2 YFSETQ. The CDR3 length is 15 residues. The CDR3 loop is CASSPWASGSDEQFF. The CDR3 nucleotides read TGCGCCAGCAGCCCCTGGGCTAGCGGGAGCGATGAGCAGTTCTTC. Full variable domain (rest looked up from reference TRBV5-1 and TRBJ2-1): KAGVTQTPRYLIKTRGQQVTLSCSPISGHRSVSWYQQTPGQGLQFLFEYFSETQRNKGNFPGRFSGRQFSNSRSEMNVSTLELGDSALYLCASSPWASGSDEQFFGPGTRLTVL.

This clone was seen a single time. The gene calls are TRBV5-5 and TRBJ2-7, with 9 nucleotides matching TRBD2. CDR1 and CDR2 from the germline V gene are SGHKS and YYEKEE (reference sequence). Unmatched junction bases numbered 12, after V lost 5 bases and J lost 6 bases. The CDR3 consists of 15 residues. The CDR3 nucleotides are TGTGCCAGCAGATCATATAGCGGGAGAGTCGTCGAGCAGTACTTC. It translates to CASRSYSGRVVEQYF.

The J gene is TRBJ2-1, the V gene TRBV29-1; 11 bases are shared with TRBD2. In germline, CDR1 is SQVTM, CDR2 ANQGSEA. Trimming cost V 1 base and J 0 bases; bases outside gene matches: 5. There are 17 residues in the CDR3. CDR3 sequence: CSVEGLAGLGSYNEQFF. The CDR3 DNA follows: TGCAGCGTTGAAGGACTAGCGGGACTCGGCTCCTACAATGAGCAGTTCTTC.

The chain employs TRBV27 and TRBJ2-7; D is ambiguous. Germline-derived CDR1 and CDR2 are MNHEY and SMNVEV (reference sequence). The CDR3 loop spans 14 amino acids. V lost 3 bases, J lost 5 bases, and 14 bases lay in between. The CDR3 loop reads CASSLTWWADEQYF. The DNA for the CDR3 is TGTGCCAGCAGTTTGACTTGGTGGGCCGACGAGCAGTACTTC.

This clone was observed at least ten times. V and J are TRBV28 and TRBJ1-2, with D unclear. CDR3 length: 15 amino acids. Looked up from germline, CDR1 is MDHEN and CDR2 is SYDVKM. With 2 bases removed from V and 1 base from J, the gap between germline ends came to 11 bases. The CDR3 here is CASSLSPQVNYGYTF. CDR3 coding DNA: TGTGCCAGCAGTTTAAGCCCGCAGGTTAACTATGGCTACACCTTC.

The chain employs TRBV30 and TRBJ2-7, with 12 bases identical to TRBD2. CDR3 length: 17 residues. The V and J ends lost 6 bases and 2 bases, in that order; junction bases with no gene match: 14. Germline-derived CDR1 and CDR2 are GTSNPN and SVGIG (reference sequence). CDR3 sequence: CACGRLAGVSSTYEQYF. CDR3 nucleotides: TGTGCCTGCGGGAGACTAGCGGGAGTGAGTAGCACCTACGAGCAGTACTTC.

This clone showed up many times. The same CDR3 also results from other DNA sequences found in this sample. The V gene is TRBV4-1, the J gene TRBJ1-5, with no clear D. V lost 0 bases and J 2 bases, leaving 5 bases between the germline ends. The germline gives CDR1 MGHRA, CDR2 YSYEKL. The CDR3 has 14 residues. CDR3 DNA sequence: TGCGCCAGCAGCCAAGATGCGGGCAATCAGCCCCAGCATTTT. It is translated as CASSQDAGNQPQHF.

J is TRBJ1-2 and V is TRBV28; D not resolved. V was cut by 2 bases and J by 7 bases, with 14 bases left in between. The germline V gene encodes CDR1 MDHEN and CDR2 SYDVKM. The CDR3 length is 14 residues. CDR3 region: CASSLVFRRGGYTF. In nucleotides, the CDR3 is TGTGCCAGCAGTTTAGTTTTCAGGCGCGGTGGCTACACCTTC.

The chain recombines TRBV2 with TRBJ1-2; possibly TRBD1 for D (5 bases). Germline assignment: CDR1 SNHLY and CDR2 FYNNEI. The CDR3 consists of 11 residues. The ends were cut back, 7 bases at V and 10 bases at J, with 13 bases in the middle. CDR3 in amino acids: CASNLRGVYTF. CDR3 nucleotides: TGTGCCAGCAACTTGAGAGGGGTCTACACCTTC.

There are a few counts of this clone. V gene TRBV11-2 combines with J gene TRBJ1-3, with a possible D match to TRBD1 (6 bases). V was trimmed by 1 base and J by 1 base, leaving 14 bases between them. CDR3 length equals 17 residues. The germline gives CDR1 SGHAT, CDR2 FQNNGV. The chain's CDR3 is CASSLAVAGASGNTIYF. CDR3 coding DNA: TGTGCCAGCAGCTTAGCGGTTGCGGGGGCGTCTGGAAACACCATATATTTT.